This T cell receptor (beta chain) emerged from a study of OX40 agonist ivuxolimab in advanced cancers. With regard to this clone: Its antigen is still unknown.

Study-level points and caveats: There was clonal expansion of CD4+ and CD8+ blood T cells by week 6 at 0.1 to 3.0 mg/kg. Near-lowest levels of clonal expansion characterized partial responders at 0.1-3.0 mg/kg. Antigen targets of the expanded peripheral T cells went undetermined.

Patients with a history of autoimmune disease or on systemic immunosuppression were excluded. Measured with immunoSEQ multiplex PCR; TCRdb has only the in-frame clones, and not every one. The sample consists of 90,000 or so clones, 80% to 90% of them appearing once. There are 17 residues in the CDR3. CDR1 and CDR2 (germline): SEHNR, FQNEAQ (reference sequence). The V and J ends lost 0 bases and 0 bases respectively, with 12 bases between them. The sample was CD4+ or CD8+ T cells sorted from blood, taken in a trial of the OX40 agonist ivuxolimab. The gene calls are TRBV7-9 and TRBJ1-3, with D hard to call. This TCR derives from an adult with an advanced solid tumor such as melanoma, head and neck, liver or kidney cancer. The DNA of the CDR3 is TGTGCCAGCAGCTTAGCGCTTTCCTGGAGCTCTGGAAACACCATATATTTT. Its protein is CASSLALSWSSGNTIYF.